This TCR beta chain was sequenced in a study of OX40 agonist ivuxolimab in advanced cancers. With respect to this clone: Its antigen is undetermined.

Findings and limits, study-wide: The study found among the lowest clonal expansion in partial responders at 0.1-3.0 mg/kg. Compared with CD4+, CD8+ T cells on average had more expanded clones.

CDR1 and CDR2 (germline): LGHNT, FRNRAP. V shed 2 bases and J 7 bases; nucleotides not matched to a gene: 10. This CDR3 spans 15 amino acids. Generated by immunoSEQ multiplex PCR, the TCRdb table keeps only in-frame clones and is missing some. The sample has 40,000 to 60,000 clones, approximately 88% seen once; the top ten hold 3.4%. Anyone with autoimmune disease history or systemic immunosuppression was excluded. Sequences were derived from CD4+ or CD8+ T cells sorted from blood, sampled in a trial of the OX40 agonist ivuxolimab. The V gene is TRBV12-5, the J gene TRBJ1-2; the match to TRBD1 covers 7 bases. This TCR came from an adult with an advanced solid tumor such as melanoma, head and neck, liver or kidney cancer. The CDR3 nucleotides are TGTGCTAGTGGTTTGTCAGACAGGGACACTGGTGGCTACACCTTC. The encoded protein is CASGLSDRDTGGYTF. The full variable domain, with the rest looked up from reference TRBV12-5 and TRBJ1-2, is DARVTQTPRHKVTEMGQEVTMRCQPILGHNTVFWYRQTMMQGLELLAYFRNRAPLDDSGMPKDRFSAEMPDATLATLKIQPSEPRDSAVYFCASGLSDRDTGGYTFGSGTRLTVV.